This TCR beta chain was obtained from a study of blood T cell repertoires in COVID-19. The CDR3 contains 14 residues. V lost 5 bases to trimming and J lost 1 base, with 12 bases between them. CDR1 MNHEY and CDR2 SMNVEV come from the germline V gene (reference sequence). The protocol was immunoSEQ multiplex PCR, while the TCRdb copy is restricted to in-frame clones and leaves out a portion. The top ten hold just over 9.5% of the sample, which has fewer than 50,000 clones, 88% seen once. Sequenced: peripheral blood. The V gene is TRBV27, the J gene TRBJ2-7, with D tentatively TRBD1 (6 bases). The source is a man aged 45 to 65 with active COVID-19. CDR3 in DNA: TGTGCCAGCAGTCCAGGGGATAGGTCCTACGAGCAGTACTTC. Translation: CASSPGDRSYEQYF.